This entry is about one T cell receptor (beta chain). Some clones are missing from TCRdb's copy, which holds only in-frame ones; the method was immunoSEQ multiplex PCR. Of approximately 82,000 clones listed, around 94% are singletons. This specimen belongs to a study of control samples from healthy donors and cancer patients. The CDR3 runs to 13 residues. The germline V gene has CDR1 MNHEY and CDR2 SMNVEV (reference sequence). Trimming stripped 3 bases from V and 5 bases from J, with 10 bases between. Sample: blood. The sequence was collected from a woman aged 18-29 years in good health. The genes are TRBV27 and TRBJ2-5, with D perhaps matching TRBD2 (6 bases). The CDR3 bases are TGTGCCAGCAGTTTCACCGGGAGCGAGACCCAGTACTTC. Its protein is CASSFTGSETQYF.